One sample yielded the 14 T cell receptor beta chains listed below, sequenced in a study of T cell changes during pregnancy in multiple sclerosis (dated by TCRdb to the late 2010s). Library preparation was by the immunoSEQ multiplex PCR assay. Entries here come from immuneACCESS through TCRdb and include only in-frame sequences with V and J called. Some clones fail to appear in such tables; in the studies checked, an unresolved V gene covers under half of the shortfall, and the cause of the remainder is unknown. Recorded for this sample are about 60,000 clones; nearly 95% of them occurred a single time. About 0.9% of the sample belongs to the ten largest clones. Sequencing used peripheral blood, obtained in the first trimester of pregnancy. These receptors were taken from a female donor with multiple sclerosis, enrolled in a pregnancy study.

The chain employs TRBV5-6 and TRBJ1-3; weak D call: TRBD1 (5 bases). The CDR3 has 14 amino acids. Germline CDR1 reads SGHDT; CDR2 reads YYEEEE. Between the trimmed V and J ends, which lost 2 bases and 3 bases, there was a span of 9 bases. The CDR3 nucleotides read TGTGCCAGCAGCTTCCAGGGATATGGAAACACCATATATTTT. This codes for CASSFQGYGNTIYF.

The chain has TRBV27 and TRBJ1-4; 7 nucleotides align to TRBD1. Trimming at V came to 5 bases and at J to 4 bases, leaving 7 bases not matched to a gene. Germline CDR1 and CDR2: MNHEY and SMNVEV (reference sequence). This CDR3 comprises 15 residues. The CDR3 DNA follows: TGTGCCAGCAGTCCCGGGGACAGAAATAATGAAAAACTGTTTTTT. Protein sequence: CASSPGDRNNEKLFF.

The V call is TRBV27, the J call TRBJ2-1, with 10 bases matching TRBD2. The CDR3 covers 16 residues. Trimming took 6 bases from V and 5 from J; bases not matched to a gene: 10. Germline V gives CDR1 MNHEY, CDR2 SMNVEV (reference sequence). CDR3 nucleotides: TGTGCCAGCAGGATCTTGACTAGCGGGCGTCACAATGAGCAGTTCTTC. This translates into CASRILTSGRHNEQFF.

This chain uses TRBV30 with TRBJ1-1, with D possibly matching TRBD1 (6 bases). Germline CDR1 reads GTSNPN; CDR2 reads SVGIG (reference sequence). Trimming took off 3 bases at V and 0 bases at J, with 23 bases between the two ends. The CDR3 runs 18 residues. As DNA, the CDR3 is TGTGCCTGGAGCCCGCCGTGGACAGCCAGCTTCGTGAACACTGAAGCTTTCTTT. Protein sequence: CAWSPPWTASFVNTEAFF. Combining the CDR3 with reference TRBV30 and TRBJ1-1 gives the whole variable domain SQTIHQWPATLVQPVGSPLSLECTVEGTSNPNLYWYRQAAGRGLQLLFYSVGIGQISSEVPQNLSASRPQDRQFILSSKKLLLSDSGFYLCAWSPPWTASFVNTEAFFGQGTRLTVV.

The rearrangement uses TRBV6-5 and TRBJ1-5; the D is unclear. Deletions cut 0 bases from V and 5 bases from J, with 8 bases between. The CDR3 is 14 residues long. The germline gives CDR1 MNHEY, CDR2 SVGAGI. CDR3 protein: CASSYSAGDQPQHF. The CDR3 DNA reads as TGTGCCAGCAGTTACTCGGCCGGAGATCAGCCCCAGCATTTT.

This sequence joins TRBV10-3 and TRBJ2-3; D is possibly TRBD2 (7 bases). There are 17 residues in the CDR3. V lost 3 bases and J lost 1, with 17 bases in between. Germline CDR1 and CDR2: ENHRY and SYGVKD. As DNA, the CDR3 is TGTGCCATCAGTGACAAGGTGGGGGGGCGGGGCACAGATACGCAGTATTTT. This encodes CAISDKVGGRGTDTQYF.

The CDR3 region has the DNA TGTGCCAGCAGCTCCACGGACAGCTTCTATGGCTACACCTTC. Encoded protein: CASSSTDSFYGYTF. The chain employs TRBV13 and TRBJ1-2; D perhaps matches TRBD1 (6 bases). V lost 4 bases and J lost 4, with 13 bases in between. This CDR3 is built from 14 residues. From germline, CDR1 is PRHDT and CDR2 FYEKMQ (reference sequence). Supplemented by reference TRBV13 and TRBJ1-2, the full variable domain reads AAGVIQSPRHLIKEKRETATLKCYPIPRHDTVYWYQQGPGQDPQFLISFYEKMQSDKGSIPDRFSAQQFSDYHSELNMSSLELGDSALYFCASSSTDSFYGYTFGSGTRLTVV.

V and J are TRBV10-2 and TRBJ1-3; the D gene is possibly TRBD1 (5 bases). This CDR3 is built from 15 residues. The germline V and J ends were trimmed by 2 bases and 5 bases, with 13 bases remaining between them. Germline CDR1 and CDR2: WSHSY and SAAADI. The CDR3 loop reads CASSEPQQGRNTIYF. DNA of the CDR3: TGCGCCAGCAGTGAGCCCCAGCAGGGTAGAAACACCATATATTTT.

The V call is TRBV27, the J call TRBJ2-7; D unresolved. The CDR3 runs to 13 residues. The V and J ends lost 5 bases and 2 bases respectively, with 10 bases between them. CDR1 is MNHEY and CDR2 is SMNVEV in the germline V gene (reference sequence). CDR3 nucleotides: TGTGCCAGCAGTCGCCTAGGAGCCTACGAGCAGTACTTC. This encodes CASSRLGAYEQYF.

The CDR3 is CASSPRQLYGYTF. In nucleotides, the CDR3 is TGTGCCAGCAGCCCCCGACAGCTCTATGGCTACACCTTC. This chain uses TRBV7-9 with TRBJ1-2; a weak D match, TRBD1 (5 bases). In germline, CDR1 is SEHNR, CDR2 FQNEAQ (reference sequence). There are 13 residues in the CDR3. V was shortened by 5 bases and J by 4 bases, with 11 bases between the two germline ends.

V gene TRBV6-5 combines with J gene TRBJ1-6, with 10 bases matching TRBD1. There are 15 residues in the CDR3. The J segment lost 9 bases and the V segment lost 6 bases, leaving 8 bases of the junction unmatched. Germline-derived CDR1 and CDR2 are MNHEY and SVGAGI. The CDR3 is CASSGPRDRGSPLHF. The CDR3 DNA is TGTGCCAGCAGCGGCCCCCGGGACAGGGGTTCACCCCTCCACTTT.

V and J are TRBV19 and TRBJ2-4; D is possibly TRBD2 (6 bases). CDR3 length equals 17 residues. V dropped 0 bases and J dropped 4 bases, with 16 bases sitting between them. CDR1 is LNHDA and CDR2 is SQIVND in the germline V gene (reference sequence). The CDR3 sequence: CASSIEEPGGRKNIQYF. For the CDR3, the DNA is TGTGCCAGTAGTATAGAAGAACCCGGGGGAAGGAAAAACATTCAGTACTTC.

The chain combines TRBV7-2 with TRBJ1-2; 7 bases line up with TRBD1. The CDR3 length is 14 residues. The trim removed 5 bases at V and 5 bases at J, leaving 8 bases unmatched. Germline CDR1 SGHTA, CDR2 FQGNSA. The CDR3 loop is CASSPPWTGYGYTF. As DNA, the CDR3 is TGTGCCAGCAGCCCTCCTTGGACAGGATATGGCTACACCTTC.

The chain couples TRBV7-2 to TRBJ1-6; 8 positions match TRBD1. The CDR3 loop spans 17 amino acids. The V gene's germline CDR1 is SGHTA and CDR2 FQGNSA. V trimming: 3 bases; J trimming: 0 bases; junction bases outside the gene matches: 4. The CDR3 DNA sequence: TGTGCCAGCAGCTTTAGACAGGGGAGCTCCTATAATTCACCCCTCCACTTT. This translates into CASSFRQGSSYNSPLHF.